This T cell receptor beta chain originates from a study of response to subunit inactivated influenza vaccine. V lost 2 bases and J lost 2; bases outside the gene matches: 4. Germline V gene sequence: CDR1 DFQATT, CDR2 SNEGSKA (reference sequence). This CDR3 region has 16 residues. The sample holds a few counts of this clonotype. TCRdb used MiXCR to reprocess the RT-PCR reads, holding one entry per CDR3 protein. The sample holds about 540,000 distinct CDR3 sequences; around 15% are singletons and the top ten take approximately 12%. V and J are TRBV20-1 and TRBJ2-3; the match to TRBD2 covers 13 bases. This TCR came from a man aged 45 to 65 who received an inactivated influenza vaccine. The sample was PBMCs from blood, taken 11 to 12 days after vaccination. For the CDR3, the DNA is TGCAGTGCTAGACCGGGACTAGCGGGGCACACAGATACGCAGTATTTT. It codes for CSARPGLAGHTDTQYF.